The clone carrying this T cell receptor (beta chain) was picked up many times. This record belongs to a study of regulatory T cells in long-lasting Graves disease. This CDR3 has 14 residues. From germline, CDR1 is SNHLY and CDR2 FYNNEI. The V end lost 8 bases, the J end lost 8 bases, and 21 bases lay between the germline ends. Library construction for TCR beta used iRepertoire HTBI primers and Arm-PCR of CDR3 regions. TCRdb used MiXCR to reprocess the multiplex PCR reads, holding one entry per CDR3 protein. The sample consists of 350,000 to 450,000 distinct CDR3 sequences, more than 20% of them appearing once. This sample's time point: persistent/refractory GD, antithyroid drugs over 5 years with positive TRAb. Isolated PBMC RNA provided the starting material for the TCR library.

The sequence was collected from a woman in her forties with Graves disease. The rearrangement links TRBV2 to TRBJ1-2; the D is unclear. The specimen was peripheral blood mononuclear cells (PBMCs), collected when the disease was refractory, from a patient treated with antithyroid drugs. The CDR3 loop reads CASGKGGAAVGYTF. The CDR3 DNA sequence: TGTGCCAGCGGGAAAGGAGGTGCCGCGGTGGGCTACACCTTC.